A selection of T cell receptor beta chains follows, all from one sample in a study of vaccination effects on CD4 cells after COVID-19. TCRdb's table, derived via immunoSEQ multiplex PCR, lists solely in-frame clones and lacks some. The table includes about 41,000 clones, 65% to 80% detected once. No antigens are known for them. Sample: CD4+ T cells from PBMCs cultured with HCoV-NL63 spike peptides, taken before COVID-19 vaccination. Every receptor here comes from a human donor who received a COVID-19 vaccine. The CDR3 runs from the conserved cysteine through the conserved F or W. The order of the fields is V gene, J gene, CDR3 protein.

v_gene: TRBV28
j_gene: TRBJ1-2
CDR3aa: CASSSRGGAGFPYGYTF

v_gene: TRBV9
j_gene: TRBJ2-1
CDR3aa: CASSGSGQGQFF

v_gene: TRBV19
j_gene: TRBJ2-6
CDR3aa: CASSRGNGANVLTF

v_gene: TRBV21-1
j_gene: TRBJ1-4
CDR3aa: CASSKDREEKLFF

v_gene: TRBV6-5
j_gene: TRBJ2-4
CDR3aa: CASSYSWVLAKNIQYF

v_gene: TRBV30
j_gene: TRBJ2-2
CDR3aa: CAWSVPGIVTGELFF

v_gene: TRBV20-1
j_gene: TRBJ1-5
CDR3aa: CSAGPGPQHF

v_gene: TRBV6-1
j_gene: TRBJ2-1
CDR3aa: CASSEPQEQFF

v_gene: TRBV7-2
j_gene: TRBJ2-5
CDR3aa: CASSLVGGTGGLETQYF

v_gene: TRBV6-6
j_gene: TRBJ1-5
CDR3aa: CASRAGAVNAQHF

v_gene: TRBV10-2
j_gene: TRBJ1-5
CDR3aa: CASSDFGQYQPQHF

v_gene: TRBV19
j_gene: TRBJ1-1
CDR3aa: CASSMTVNTEAFF

v_gene: TRBV5-4
j_gene: TRBJ2-2
CDR3aa: CASSLPQRGTGELFF

v_gene: TRBV25-1
j_gene: TRBJ1-1
CDR3aa: CASLDPLNTEAFF

v_gene: TRBV24-1
j_gene: TRBJ2-3
CDR3aa: CATSDARGFSDTQYF

v_gene: TRBV2
j_gene: TRBJ2-3
CDR3aa: CASSTSIWGTDTQYF

v_gene: TRBV2
j_gene: TRBJ1-2
CDR3aa: CASKRDTTTTYGYTF

v_gene: TRBV6-5
j_gene: TRBJ1-1
CDR3aa: CASSYEGGRGRTEAFF

v_gene: TRBV11-2
j_gene: TRBJ2-6
CDR3aa: CASSPSPSGANVLTF

v_gene: TRBV19
j_gene: TRBJ1-1
CDR3aa: CASSKGQGNTEAFF

v_gene: TRBV3-1/TRBV3-2
j_gene: TRBJ2-4
CDR3aa: CASSQEPSGRAYF

v_gene: TRBV4-3
j_gene: TRBJ2-1
CDR3aa: CASSHSSQGTYNEQFF

v_gene: TRBV6-5
j_gene: TRBJ1-2
CDR3aa: CASSSRDRGYYGYTF

v_gene: TRBV6-6
j_gene: TRBJ1-6
CDR3aa: CASTQSGVDSPLHF

v_gene: TRBV30
j_gene: TRBJ1-4
CDR3aa: CAWSVGLQSNEKLFF

v_gene: TRBV4-1
j_gene: TRBJ2-1
CDR3aa: CASSPTFLRGVDEQFF

v_gene: TRBV3-1/TRBV3-2
j_gene: TRBJ1-5
CDR3aa: CASSLRQGYQPQHF

v_gene: TRBV5-6
j_gene: TRBJ2-4
CDR3aa: CASSWSTGMGAKNIQYF

v_gene: TRBV10-1
j_gene: TRBJ2-5
CDR3aa: CASSSSALTLQGTQYF

v_gene: TRBV5-1
j_gene: TRBJ2-1
CDR3aa: CASTKTGSYEQFF

v_gene: TRBV24-1
j_gene: TRBJ2-2
CDR3aa: CATSPPLPQGELFF

v_gene: TRBV6-5
j_gene: TRBJ1-3
CDR3aa: CASSSPGISGNTIYF

v_gene: TRBV9
j_gene: TRBJ2-3
CDR3aa: CASSVVGVTGATQYF

v_gene: TRBV7-2
j_gene: TRBJ2-3
CDR3aa: CASSLERTDTQYF